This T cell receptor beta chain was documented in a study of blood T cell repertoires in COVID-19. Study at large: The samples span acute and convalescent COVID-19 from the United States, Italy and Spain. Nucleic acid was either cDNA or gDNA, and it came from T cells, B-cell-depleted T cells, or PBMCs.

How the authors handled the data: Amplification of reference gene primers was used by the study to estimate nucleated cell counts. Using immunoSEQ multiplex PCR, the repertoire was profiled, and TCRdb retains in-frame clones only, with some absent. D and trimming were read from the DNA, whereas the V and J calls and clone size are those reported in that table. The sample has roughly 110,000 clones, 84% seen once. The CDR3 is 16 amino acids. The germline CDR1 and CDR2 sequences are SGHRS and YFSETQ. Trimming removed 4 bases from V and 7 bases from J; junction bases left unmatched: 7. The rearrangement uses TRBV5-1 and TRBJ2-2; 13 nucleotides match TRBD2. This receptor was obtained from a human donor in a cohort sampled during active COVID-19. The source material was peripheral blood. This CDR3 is CASSLRTSGSHGELFF. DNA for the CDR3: TGCGCCAGCAGCCTCCGGACTAGCGGGAGTCACGGGGAGCTGTTTTTT.